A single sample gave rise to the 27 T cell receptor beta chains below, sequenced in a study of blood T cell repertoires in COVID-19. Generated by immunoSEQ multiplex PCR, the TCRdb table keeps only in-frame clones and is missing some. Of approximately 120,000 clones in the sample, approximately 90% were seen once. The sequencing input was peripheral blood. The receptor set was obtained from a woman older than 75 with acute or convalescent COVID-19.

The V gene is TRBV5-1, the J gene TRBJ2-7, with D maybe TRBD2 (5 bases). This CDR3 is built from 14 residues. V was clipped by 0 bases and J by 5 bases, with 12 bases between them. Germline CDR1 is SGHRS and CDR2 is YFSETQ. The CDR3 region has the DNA TGCGCCAGCAGCTTGGGGGCCGGAGCGGACGAGCAGTACTTC. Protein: CASSLGAGADEQYF.

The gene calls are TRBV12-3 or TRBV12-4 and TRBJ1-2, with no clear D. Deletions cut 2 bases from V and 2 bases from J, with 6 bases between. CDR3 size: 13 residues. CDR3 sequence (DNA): TGTGCCAGCAGTTTAAACAGAAACTATGGCTACACCTTC. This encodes CASSLNRNYGYTF.

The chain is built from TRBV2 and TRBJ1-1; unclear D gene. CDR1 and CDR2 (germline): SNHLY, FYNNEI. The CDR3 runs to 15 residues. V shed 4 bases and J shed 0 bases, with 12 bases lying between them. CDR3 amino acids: CASSGRGGLNTEAFF. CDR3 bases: TGTGCCAGCAGTGGGCGGGGAGGGCTGAACACTGAAGCTTTCTTT.

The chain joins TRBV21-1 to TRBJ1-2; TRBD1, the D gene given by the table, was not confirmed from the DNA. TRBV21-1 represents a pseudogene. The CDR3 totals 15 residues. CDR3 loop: CASSKVGGAVYGYTF. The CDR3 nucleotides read TGTGCCAGCAGCAAGGTGGGTGGGGCAGTCTATGGCTACACCTTC.

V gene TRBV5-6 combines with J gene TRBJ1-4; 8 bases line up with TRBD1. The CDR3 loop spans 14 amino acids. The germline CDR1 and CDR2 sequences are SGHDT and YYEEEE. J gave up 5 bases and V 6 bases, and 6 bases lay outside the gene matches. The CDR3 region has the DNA TGTGCCAGCACCGGAACAGGGGGGAATGAAAAACTGTTTTTT. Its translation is CASTGTGGNEKLFF.

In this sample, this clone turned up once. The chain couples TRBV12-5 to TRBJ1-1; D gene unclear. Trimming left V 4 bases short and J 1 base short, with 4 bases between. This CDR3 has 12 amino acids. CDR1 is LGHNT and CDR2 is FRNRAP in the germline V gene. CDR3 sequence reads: CASGSENTEAFF. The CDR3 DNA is TGTGCTAGTGGTTCAGAGAACACTGAAGCTTTCTTT.

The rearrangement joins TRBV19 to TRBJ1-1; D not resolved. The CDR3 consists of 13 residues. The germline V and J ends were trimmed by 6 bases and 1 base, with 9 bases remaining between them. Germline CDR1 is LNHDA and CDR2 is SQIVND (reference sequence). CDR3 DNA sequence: TGTGCCAGTAGGGTTAGTCCGAACACTGAAGCTTTCTTT. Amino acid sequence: CASRVSPNTEAFF.

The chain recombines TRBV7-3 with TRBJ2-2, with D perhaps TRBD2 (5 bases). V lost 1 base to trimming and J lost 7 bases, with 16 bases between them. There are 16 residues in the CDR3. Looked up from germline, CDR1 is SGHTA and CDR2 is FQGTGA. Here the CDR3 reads CASSLRRPGGFGELFF. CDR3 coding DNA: TGTGCCAGCAGCTTAAGGAGGCCAGGAGGTTTCGGGGAGCTGTTTTTT.

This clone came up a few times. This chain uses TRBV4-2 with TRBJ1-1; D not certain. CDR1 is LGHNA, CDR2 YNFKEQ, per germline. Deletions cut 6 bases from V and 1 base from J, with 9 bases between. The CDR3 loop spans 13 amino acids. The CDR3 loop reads CASRRSENTEAFF. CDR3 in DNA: TGTGCCAGCAGACGGAGTGAGAACACTGAAGCTTTCTTT.

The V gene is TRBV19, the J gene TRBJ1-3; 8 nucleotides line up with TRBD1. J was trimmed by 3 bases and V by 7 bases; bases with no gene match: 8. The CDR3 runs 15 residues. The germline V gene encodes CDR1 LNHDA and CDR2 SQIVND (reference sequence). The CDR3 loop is CASIQQGGFGNTIYF. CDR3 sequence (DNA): TGTGCCAGTATCCAACAGGGGGGCTTTGGAAACACCATATATTTT.

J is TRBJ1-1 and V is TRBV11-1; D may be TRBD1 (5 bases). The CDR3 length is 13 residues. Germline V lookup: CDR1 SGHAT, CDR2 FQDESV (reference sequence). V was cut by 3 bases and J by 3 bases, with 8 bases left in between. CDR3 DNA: TGTGCCAGCAGCTTCGGGGGGGACACTGAAGCTTTCTTT. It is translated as CASSFGGDTEAFF.

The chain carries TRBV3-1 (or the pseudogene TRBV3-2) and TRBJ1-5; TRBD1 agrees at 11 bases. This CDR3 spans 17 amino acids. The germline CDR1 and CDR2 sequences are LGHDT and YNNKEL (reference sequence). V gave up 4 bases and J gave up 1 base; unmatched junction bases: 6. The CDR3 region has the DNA TGTGCCAGCAGCCCCGGACAGGGGGCGATGAGCAATCAGCCCCAGCATTTT. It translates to CASSPGQGAMSNQPQHF.

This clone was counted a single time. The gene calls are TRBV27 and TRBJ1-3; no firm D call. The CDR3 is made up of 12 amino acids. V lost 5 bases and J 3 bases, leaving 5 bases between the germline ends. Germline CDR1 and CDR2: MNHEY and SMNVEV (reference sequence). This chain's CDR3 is CASSRDGNTIYF. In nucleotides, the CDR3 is TGTGCCAGCAGTCGGGATGGAAACACCATATATTTT.

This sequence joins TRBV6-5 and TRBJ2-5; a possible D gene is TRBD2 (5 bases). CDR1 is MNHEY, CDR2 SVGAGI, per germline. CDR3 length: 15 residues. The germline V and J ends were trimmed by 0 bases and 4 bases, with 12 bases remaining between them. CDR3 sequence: CASSYSRGRGETQYF. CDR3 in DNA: TGTGCCAGCAGTTACTCGAGAGGCCGGGGAGAGACCCAGTACTTC.

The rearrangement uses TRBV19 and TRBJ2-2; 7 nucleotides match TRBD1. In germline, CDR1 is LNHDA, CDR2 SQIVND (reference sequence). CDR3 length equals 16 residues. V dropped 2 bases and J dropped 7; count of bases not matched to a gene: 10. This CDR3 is CASSIRRTGASGELFF. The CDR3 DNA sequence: TGTGCCAGTAGTATACGAAGGACAGGCGCAAGCGGGGAGCTGTTTTTT.

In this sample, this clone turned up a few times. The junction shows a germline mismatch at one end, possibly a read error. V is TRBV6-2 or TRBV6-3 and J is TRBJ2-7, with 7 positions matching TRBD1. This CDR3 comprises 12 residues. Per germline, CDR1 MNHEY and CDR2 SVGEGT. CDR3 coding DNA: TGTGCCAGCAGTCTACAATGGACAGGACCCGAATTC. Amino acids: CASSLQWTGPEF.

The CDR3 bases are TGCGCCAGCAGCTTGGGACACGTGAGCTCTGGAAACACCATATATTTT. It encodes CASSLGHVSSGNTIYF. The V and J genes are TRBV5-1 and TRBJ1-3, with unresolved D. Trimming took off 0 bases at V and 0 bases at J, with 10 bases between the two ends. The germline gives CDR1 SGHRS, CDR2 YFSETQ. This CDR3 is built from 16 residues. The whole variable domain, filled in from reference TRBV5-1 and TRBJ1-3, reads KAGVTQTPRYLIKTRGQQVTLSCSPISGHRSVSWYQQTPGQGLQFLFEYFSETQRNKGNFPGRFSGRQFSNSRSEMNVSTLELGDSALYLCASSLGHVSSGNTIYFGEGSWLTVV.

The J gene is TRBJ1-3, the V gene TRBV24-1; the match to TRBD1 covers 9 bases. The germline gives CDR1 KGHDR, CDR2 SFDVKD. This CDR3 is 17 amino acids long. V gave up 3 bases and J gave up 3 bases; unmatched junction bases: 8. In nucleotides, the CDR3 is TGTGCCACCAGTGATACCAAAGACAGGGGGTATGGAAACACCATATATTTT. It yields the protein CATSDTKDRGYGNTIYF.

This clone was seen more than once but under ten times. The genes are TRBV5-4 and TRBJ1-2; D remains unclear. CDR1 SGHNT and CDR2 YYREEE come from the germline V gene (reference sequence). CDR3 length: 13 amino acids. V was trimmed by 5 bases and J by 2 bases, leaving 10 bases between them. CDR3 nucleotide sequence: TGTGCCAGCAGTTCAGACATGAACTATGGCTACACCTTC. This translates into CASSSDMNYGYTF.

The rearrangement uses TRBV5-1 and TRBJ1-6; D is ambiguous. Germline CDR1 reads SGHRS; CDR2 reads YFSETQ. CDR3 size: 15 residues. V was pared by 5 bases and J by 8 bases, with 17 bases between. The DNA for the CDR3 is TGCGCCAGCAGTTCAAGACAAGTAATGGATTCACCCCTCCACTTT. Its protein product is CASSSRQVMDSPLHF. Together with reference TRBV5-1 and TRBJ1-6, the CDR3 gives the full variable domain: KAGVTQTPRYLIKTRGQQVTLSCSPISGHRSVSWYQQTPGQGLQFLFEYFSETQRNKGNFPGRFSGRQFSNSRSEMNVSTLELGDSALYLCASSSRQVMDSPLHFGNGTRLTVT.

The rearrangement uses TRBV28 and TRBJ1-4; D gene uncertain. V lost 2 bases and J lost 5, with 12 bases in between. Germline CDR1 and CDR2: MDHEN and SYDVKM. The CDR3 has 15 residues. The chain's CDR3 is CASSLKTPRNEKLFF. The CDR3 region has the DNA TGTGCCAGCAGTTTAAAGACGCCGAGGAATGAAAAACTGTTTTTT.

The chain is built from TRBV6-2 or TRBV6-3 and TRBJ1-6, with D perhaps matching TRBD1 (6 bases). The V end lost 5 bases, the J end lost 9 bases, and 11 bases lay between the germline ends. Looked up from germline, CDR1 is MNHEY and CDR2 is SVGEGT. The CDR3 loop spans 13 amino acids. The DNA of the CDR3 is TGTGCCAGCAGTATCACAGGGAGTTCACCCCTCCACTTT. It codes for CASSITGSSPLHF.

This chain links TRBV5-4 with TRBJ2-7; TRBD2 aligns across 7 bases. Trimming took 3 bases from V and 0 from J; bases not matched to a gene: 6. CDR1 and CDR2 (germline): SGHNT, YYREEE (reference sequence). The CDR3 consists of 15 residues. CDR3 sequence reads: CASSSASGTSYEQYF. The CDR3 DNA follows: TGTGCCAGCAGCTCGGCTAGCGGTACCTCCTACGAGCAGTACTTC.

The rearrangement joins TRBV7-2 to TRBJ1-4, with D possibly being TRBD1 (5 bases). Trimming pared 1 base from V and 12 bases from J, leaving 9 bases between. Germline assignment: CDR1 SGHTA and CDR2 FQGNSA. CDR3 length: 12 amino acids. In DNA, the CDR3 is TGTGCCAGCAGCTTAGTTCAGACAGAACTGTTTTTT. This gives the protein CASSLVQTELFF.

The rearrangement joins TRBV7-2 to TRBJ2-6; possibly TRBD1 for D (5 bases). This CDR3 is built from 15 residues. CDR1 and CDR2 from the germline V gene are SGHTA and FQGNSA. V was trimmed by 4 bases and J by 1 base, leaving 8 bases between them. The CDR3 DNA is TGTGCCAGCAGCTCGACAGCTTCTGGGGCCAACGTCCTGACTTTC. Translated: CASSSTASGANVLTF.

The CDR3 region is CASSQERANQPQHF. The DNA for the CDR3 is TGCGCCAGCAGCCAAGAGAGGGCTAATCAGCCCCAGCATTTT. The chain joins TRBV4-1 to TRBJ1-5; the D is unclear. V lost 0 bases to trimming and J lost 4 bases, with 7 bases between them. The CDR3 extends over 14 amino acids. The V gene's germline CDR1 is MGHRA and CDR2 YSYEKL.

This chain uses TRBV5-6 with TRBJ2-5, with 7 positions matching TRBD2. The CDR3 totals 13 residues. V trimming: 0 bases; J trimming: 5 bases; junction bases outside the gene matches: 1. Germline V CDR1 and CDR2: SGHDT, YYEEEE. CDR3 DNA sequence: TGTGCCAGCAGCTTGGGGGGAGGGGAGACCCAGTACTTC. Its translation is CASSLGGGETQYF.